Listed below are T cell receptor beta chains from one sample, sequenced in a study of chemoradiotherapy in HPV16-positive cancers. Assay used: immunoSEQ multiplex PCR; TCRdb lists only in-frame clones, some missing. The sample has roughly 12,000 clones, under 75% seen once; the top ten hold over 15%. This sample was obtained from a patient who underwent chemoradiotherapy. These receptors originate from a human donor with HPV-associated anogenital cancer. CDR3s include the opening cysteine and the closing phenylalanine or tryptophan. Each record gives: clone size, V gene, J gene, D gene, CDR3 DNA, CDR3 protein. A D gene is named only where the DNA matches it firmly. The listing skips clone size in some rows; elsewhere it reads once, few, many or a size class.

>NA|TRBV19|TRBJ2-2|NA
TGTGCCAGTAAATTCACGCAGGGGCTAGCGGCTGCGAACACCGGGGAGCTGTTTTTT
CASKFTQGLAAANTGELFF
>NA|TRBV9|TRBJ2-2|TRBD2
TGTGCCAGCAGCTTCGGACTAGCGGGGGGTAACACCGGGGAGCTGTTTTTT
CASSFGLAGGNTGELFF
>NA|TRBV28|TRBJ1-1|NA
TGTGCCAGCAGTTCACCATATATCGGACAGAACACTGAAGCTTTCTTT
CASSSPYIGQNTEAFF
>few|TRBV7-2|TRBJ1-4|TRBD1
TGTGCCAGCAGCGCGACAGGGGGCCGAAATGAAAAACTGTTTTTT
CASSATGGRNEKLFF
>NA|TRBV4-1|TRBJ2-7|NA
TGCGCCAGCAGCCAAGATCCGGGGACATACTCCTACGAGCAGTACTTC
CASSQDPGTYSYEQYF
>NA|TRBV5-1|TRBJ2-7|TRBD1
TGCGCCAGCACCCTTAGGACAGGGGATTACGAGCAGTACTTC
CASTLRTGDYEQYF
>NA|TRBV28|TRBJ1-2|TRBD1
TGTGCCAGCAGTTTGGGACAGAACTATGGCTACACCTTC
CASSLGQNYGYTF
>medium-sized|TRBV7-6|TRBJ2-1|NA
TGTGCCAGCAGCTTAGAAACCGGGGCCTACAATGAGCAGTTCTTC
CASSLETGAYNEQFF
>NA|TRBV11-1|TRBJ2-7|NA
TGTGCCAGCAGCTTAGCGAACGGGTCCCCTTCTGGGCAGTACTTC
CASSLANGSPSGQYF
>NA|TRBV29-1|TRBJ2-1|TRBD2
TGCAGCGTTGACAAGGGACTAGAGGGGCAGTTCTTC
CSVDKGLEGQFF
>NA|TRBV7-6|TRBJ1-2|NA
TGTGCCAGCAGCCCGCGGACAGCAAACTATGGCTACACCTTC
CASSPRTANYGYTF
>NA|TRBV5-6|TRBJ1-3|NA
TGTGCCAGCAGCTTGGTGGGCTACTCAGGTTATTCTGGAAACACCATATATTTT
CASSLVGYSGYSGNTIYF
>NA|TRBV11-3|TRBJ2-5|NA
TGTGCCAGCAGCTTAGATCTCGGGACCGATTCGGAGACCCAGTACTTC
CASSLDLGTDSETQYF
>few|TRBV27|TRBJ2-7|TRBD2
TGTGCCACCCGAATGACTAGCGGGAGGTCCTACGAGCAGTACTTC
CATRMTSGRSYEQYF
>NA|TRBV11-2|TRBJ2-1|NA
TGTGCCAGCAGCTTAGATATCAGGGGCAATGAGCAGTTCTTC
CASSLDIRGNEQFF
>NA|TRBV6-5|TRBJ1-6|NA
TGTGCCAGCAGTTACGACGTCTCCCGGCTGGCCCTCCACTTT
CASSYDVSRLALHF
>NA|TRBV10-3|TRBJ2-2|TRBD1
TGTGCCATCAGTGATGCCGGGACAGGGAACACCGGGGAGCTGTTTTTT
CAISDAGTGNTGELFF
>few|TRBV15|TRBJ2-5|TRBD1
TGTGCCACCAGCAGTTTCGGGACAGGGAGTTTGGAGACCCAGTACTTC
CATSSFGTGSLETQYF
>NA|TRBV27|TRBJ2-7|NA
TGTGCCAGCAGTTATCTAGCGATCCACGAGCAGTACTTC
CASSYLAIHEQYF
>few|TRBV9|TRBJ2-5|NA
TGTGCCAGCAGCGTACAGGGCTCCCAAGAGACCCAGTACTTC
CASSVQGSQETQYF
>NA|TRBV4-2|TRBJ1-1|TRBD1
TGTGCCAGCAGCCAAGAGGACAGGGACAACACTGAAGCTTTCTTT
CASSQEDRDNTEAFF
>NA|TRBV25-1|TRBJ1-3|NA
TGTGCCAGCAGTGAATTGGACCCCCCGGAGGGCACCATATATTTT
CASSELDPPEGTIYF
>NA|TRBV6-1|TRBJ2-5|NA
TGTGCCAGCAGTGAAGCGCCAGGGGGGCCCCAAGAGACCCAGTACTTC
CASSEAPGGPQETQYF
>few|TRBV29-1|TRBJ1-1|NA
TGCAGCGTTGAGGACAACCCGAACACTGAAGCTTTCTTT
CSVEDNPNTEAFF
>NA|TRBV11-3|TRBJ2-5|TRBD2
TGTGCCAGCAGCTTAGGGGCCAGCGGGAGAGGAGAGACCCAGTACTTC
CASSLGASGRGETQYF
>NA|TRBV27|TRBJ1-1|NA
TGTGCCAGCAGTTGGAGGGGCACTGAAGCTTTCTTT
CASSWRGTEAFF
>few|TRBV6-5|TRBJ2-7|NA
TGTGCCAGCAGACGCGAAGGGACTTCCTACGAGCAGTACTTC
CASRREGTSYEQYF